These 23 T cell receptor beta chains were sequenced from one sample in a study of blood T cell repertoires in COVID-19 (TCRdb year 2020). The library was generated by the immunoSEQ multiplex PCR assay. Not all clones reach the TCRdb copy of this immuneACCESS table, which keeps in-frame sequences only. Checked studies attribute under half of the gap to unresolved V genes and leave the rest unexplained. In this sample the table shows 73,000 or so clones, approximately 84% of which occur a single time. The top ten clonotypes cover under 6% of the sample. Sequenced: peripheral blood. Every receptor here comes from a woman aged 55-75 years with acute or convalescent COVID-19.

The chain combines TRBV18 with TRBJ1-5; tentative D call: TRBD1 (5 bases). The CDR3 runs 16 residues. Trimming removed 3 bases from V and 6 bases from J, with 18 bases in between. The V gene's germline CDR1 is KGHSH and CDR2 LQKENI. CDR3 sequence reads: CASSPLHQGSSQPQHF. CDR3 DNA: TGTGCCAGCTCACCTCTCCACCAGGGAAGTTCTCAGCCCCAGCATTTT.

The CDR3 DNA sequence: TGCGCCAGCAGCTTGGGGACTAGCGGCTCTAGCACAGATACGCAGTATTTT. It is translated as CASSLGTSGSSTDTQYF. The J gene is TRBJ2-3, the V gene TRBV5-1; 10 bases fit TRBD2. Trimming cost V 0 bases and J 0 bases; bases outside gene matches: 4. Germline-derived CDR1 and CDR2 are SGHRS and YFSETQ. The CDR3 length is 17 residues. Looking up the rest from reference TRBV5-1 and TRBJ2-3 gives the full variable domain: KAGVTQTPRYLIKTRGQQVTLSCSPISGHRSVSWYQQTPGQGLQFLFEYFSETQRNKGNFPGRFSGRQFSNSRSEMNVSTLELGDSALYLCASSLGTSGSSTDTQYFGPGTRLTVL.

The V gene is TRBV19, the J gene TRBJ2-1, with 7 bases aligning to TRBD2. This CDR3 is built from 13 residues. The V segment lost 4 bases and the J segment 5 bases; nucleotides outside the gene matches: 2. Germline assignment: CDR1 LNHDA and CDR2 SQIVND (reference sequence). CDR3 nucleotides: TGTGCCAGTAGTACGGGACTAAACAATGAGCAGTTCTTC. As protein: CASSTGLNNEQFF.

This chain uses TRBV9 with TRBJ1-6, with 7 bases aligning to TRBD1. Trimming removed 8 bases from V and 4 bases from J; junction bases left unmatched: 6. In germline, CDR1 is SGDLS, CDR2 YYNGEE. There are 14 residues in the CDR3. This chain's CDR3 is CASTGERYNSPLHF. For the CDR3, the DNA is TGTGCCAGTACAGGGGAACGGTATAATTCACCCCTCCACTTT.

Concerning this clone itself: This same CDR3 is encoded by further DNA sequences in the sample. The chain has TRBV11-2 and TRBJ1-1; 9 nucleotides align to TRBD1. The CDR3 sequence is 15 residues long. Germline values: CDR1 SGHAT, CDR2 FQNNGV. Trimming cost V 5 bases and J 0 bases; bases outside gene matches: 4. The CDR3 region is CASSPRTGVNTEAFF. The CDR3, as DNA: TGTGCCAGCAGCCCACGGACAGGGGTGAACACTGAAGCTTTCTTT.

CDR3 sequence reads: CASKRAEGSGNTIYF. In DNA form, the CDR3 reads TGTGCCAGCAAGAGGGCAGAAGGCTCTGGAAACACCATATATTTT. The chain joins TRBV2 to TRBJ1-3; D not certain. V lost 7 bases, J lost 0 bases, and 13 bases lay in between. Germline V CDR1 and CDR2: SNHLY, FYNNEI. There are 15 residues in the CDR3.

The rearrangement links TRBV5-1 to TRBJ2-7; 7 bases fit TRBD1. This CDR3 comprises 15 residues. Trimming cost V 3 bases and J 0 bases; bases outside gene matches: 6. Germline values: CDR1 SGHRS, CDR2 YFSETQ. The CDR3 loop is CASSWKGQSSYEQYF. The CDR3 nucleotides read TGCGCCAGCAGCTGGAAGGGACAGAGCTCCTACGAGCAGTACTTC.

The chain's CDR3 is CASSRDINEQFF. The CDR3 DNA reads TGTGCCAGCAGCCGGGACATCAATGAGCAGTTCTTC. The rearrangement links TRBV7-2 to TRBJ2-1; tentatively, D is TRBD1 (6 bases). Per the germline V gene, CDR1 is SGHTA and CDR2 is FQGNSA. The CDR3 runs 12 residues. V lost 5 bases to trimming and J lost 6 bases, with 8 bases between them.

This rearrangement joins TRBV19 to TRBJ1-3; the D is unclear. The CDR3 loop spans 13 amino acids. Between the trimmed V and J ends, which lost 5 bases and 9 bases, there was a span of 14 bases. Germline values: CDR1 LNHDA, CDR2 SQIVND (reference sequence). The CDR3 bases are TGTGCCAGTAGTCCCCAGGCCGACGGCACCATATATTTT. This sequence encodes CASSPQADGTIYF.

This chain connects TRBV4-1 to TRBJ1-4, with 7 bases lining up with TRBD1. The V and J ends lost 3 bases and 0 bases, in that order; junction bases with no gene match: 4. The CDR3 extends over 16 amino acids. In germline, CDR1 is MGHRA, CDR2 YSYEKL. CDR3 coding DNA: TGCGCCAGCAGCCATCGGACAGGTGCAACTAATGAAAAACTGTTTTTT. This encodes CASSHRTGATNEKLFF.

The chain employs TRBV11-2 and TRBJ2-1; D is unclear. CDR3 length: 15 residues. The germline V and J ends were trimmed by 1 base and 3 bases, with 10 bases remaining between them. Germline values: CDR1 SGHAT, CDR2 FQNNGV. CDR3 in amino acids: CASSLVPLDYNEQFF. The DNA of the CDR3 is TGTGCCAGCAGCTTAGTGCCTCTAGACTACAATGAGCAGTTCTTC.

This chain links TRBV12-3 or TRBV12-4 with TRBJ1-1, with D possibly being TRBD1 (6 bases). V was cut by 7 bases and J by 5 bases, with 14 bases left in between. This CDR3 comprises 13 residues. The CDR3 DNA is TGTGCCAGCACCTTACAGGGCTGGACTGAAGCTTTCTTT. Protein product: CASTLQGWTEAFF.

This chain connects TRBV6-5 to TRBJ1-5; 8 nucleotides align to TRBD1. There are 15 residues in the CDR3. Trimming took 6 bases from V and 2 from J; bases not matched to a gene: 6. From germline, CDR1 is MNHEY and CDR2 SVGAGI. This CDR3 reads CASRFTGGGNQPQHF. The DNA for the CDR3 is TGTGCCAGCAGGTTCACAGGGGGGGGCAATCAGCCCCAGCATTTT.

This chain links TRBV29-1 with TRBJ1-1; D possibly corresponds to TRBD1 (6 bases). Germline values: CDR1 SQVTM, CDR2 ANQGSEA. The V and J ends lost 8 bases and 1 base respectively, with 11 bases between them. The CDR3 loop spans 12 amino acids. CDR3 region: CSTRDTNTEAFF. CDR3 DNA sequence: TGCAGCACAAGGGACACGAACACTGAAGCTTTCTTT.

This clone ranks as medium-sized. Other nucleotide sequences in the sample specify the same CDR3. The chain uses TRBV7-9 and TRBJ2-1; TRBD1 aligns across 9 bases. The CDR3 length is 14 residues. The germline CDR1 and CDR2 sequences are SEHNR and FQNEAQ (reference sequence). J was trimmed by 6 bases and V by 4 bases; bases with no gene match: 4. The CDR3 DNA reads as TGTGCCAGCAGCTCGGACAGGGGAGGCAATGAGCAGTTCTTC. Residues: CASSSDRGGNEQFF.

The chain recombines TRBV3-1 (or the pseudogene TRBV3-2) with TRBJ1-1; tentatively, D is TRBD1 (5 bases). This CDR3 comprises 13 residues. Germline CDR1 LGHDT, CDR2 YNNKEL (reference sequence). Trimming pared 0 bases from V and 11 bases from J, leaving 13 bases between. The DNA of the CDR3 is TGTGCCAGCAGCCAAGATTACGCGAAGGGGGCTTTCTTT. It translates to CASSQDYAKGAFF.

The chain employs TRBV7-8 and TRBJ1-1, with 7 nucleotides matching TRBD1. J gave up 2 bases and V 2 bases, and 5 bases lay outside the gene matches. This CDR3 spans 15 amino acids. Germline V gives CDR1 SGHVS, CDR2 FQNEAQ. Here the CDR3 reads CASSLPDRSNTEAFF. The CDR3 nucleotides read TGTGCCAGCAGCTTACCGGACAGGTCCAACACTGAAGCTTTCTTT.

In the case of this clone: The sample holds other DNA sequences that translate to the same CDR3. The chain employs TRBV9 and TRBJ2-7; 7 bases match TRBD1. J lost 1 base, V lost 2 bases, and 3 bases had no gene match. This CDR3 contains 14 residues. Germline V lookup: CDR1 SGDLS, CDR2 YYNGEE. In DNA form, the CDR3 reads TGTGCCAGCAGCGTCGGGACAGTATCCTACGAGCAGTACTTC. Encoded protein: CASSVGTVSYEQYF.

V is TRBV19 and J is TRBJ2-3, with 7 bases lining up with TRBD2. Unmatched junction bases numbered 6, after V lost 5 bases and J lost 1 base. CDR3 length: 15 amino acids. CDR1 is LNHDA, CDR2 SQIVND, per germline (reference sequence). The CDR3 here is CASSLRGVGTDTQYF. Written as DNA, the CDR3 is TGTGCCAGTAGTCTACGGGGGGTCGGCACAGATACGCAGTATTTT.

The CDR3 DNA is TGTGCCAGCAGCCCCCACCGGGGGGGGGACAGGGGAACCGGGGAGCTGTTTTTT. Protein: CASSPHRGGDRGTGELFF. The V and J genes are TRBV9 and TRBJ2-2; TRBD1 aligns across 10 bases. The CDR3 has 18 amino acids. Trimming cost V 4 bases and J 5 bases; bases outside gene matches: 14. Looked up from germline, CDR1 is SGDLS and CDR2 is YYNGEE.

This clone was recorded a few times. The chain joins TRBV18 to TRBJ2-1; 13 bases fit TRBD2. CDR3 length: 17 residues. The V gene's germline CDR1 is KGHSH and CDR2 LQKENI. Trimming cost V 0 bases and J 6 bases; bases outside gene matches: 5. CDR3 protein: CASSPPTSGGGLNEQFF. Written as DNA, the CDR3 is TGTGCCAGCTCACCACCCACTAGCGGGGGGGGTCTCAATGAGCAGTTCTTC. The full variable domain, with the rest looked up from reference TRBV18 and TRBJ2-1, is NAGVMQNPRHLVRRRGQEARLRCSPMKGHSHVYWYRQLPEEGLKFMVYLQKENIIDESGMPKERFSAEFPKEGPSILRIQQVVRGDSAAYFCASSPPTSGGGLNEQFFGPGTRLTVL.

V is TRBV5-6 and J is TRBJ2-7; TRBD1 aligns across 7 bases. This CDR3 has 14 residues. V lost 5 bases to trimming and J lost 4 bases; unmatched junction nucleotides: 9. Per the germline V gene, CDR1 is SGHDT and CDR2 is YYEEEE. The CDR3, as DNA: TGTGCCAGCAGGTCGACAGGGAAGTGGTACGAGCAGTACTTC. Its translation: CASRSTGKWYEQYF.

Turning to this clone: The same CDR3 can be traced to other DNA sequences in this sample. The chain is built from TRBV3-1 (or the pseudogene TRBV3-2) and TRBJ2-7; possibly TRBD2 for D (5 bases). The CDR3 length is 12 residues. Trimming took 1 base from V and 7 from J, leaving 8 bases between them. Germline assignment: CDR1 LGHDT and CDR2 YNNKEL (reference sequence). CDR3 DNA: TGTGCCAGCAGCCAAGTTCCGGGGGAGCAGTACTTC. Its translation is CASSQVPGEQYF.